This TCR beta chain was recorded in a study of blood T cell repertoires in COVID-19 (dated by TCRdb to 2018 to 2020). General notes on the study: Collaborator samples came from the United States, Italy and Spain and covered acute and convalescent phases of COVID-19. The material from the prospective study consisted of cDNA or gDNA derived from T cells, B-cell-depleted T cells, or PBMCs. Deeply sampled blood TCRbeta repertoires from subjects exposed to, actively infected with, or recovered from COVID-19 were included in the dataset. The repertoires were released in a freely available public database meant as a resource for research on the immune response to SARS-CoV-2. The samples were drawn from the first 160 participants of the ongoing ImmuneRACE study and from some 1,300 subjects provided by 6 global collaborators. A de-identified subject ID, COVID-19 status, age in years and sex were almost always included in the sample metadata. Where available, HLA class I and class II types were taken from metadata supplied by the sample provider and were not determined by assay-based typing. What the study reported, not specific to this receptor: The quantity of clinical and demographic metadata differed by source and by participant and was supplied without curation.

For this clone: This clone's antigen is unknown. Base-call qualities are not available, and no considerably larger clone is one nucleotide away.

V loses 1 base of germline sequence and J loses 5 bases, and the interval between the two ends is 5 bases. CDR1 and CDR2 are drawn from the germline V gene (reference sequence): LGHDT, YNNKEL. Inclusive of the bounding cysteine and phenylalanine, the CDR3 is 12 residues long. Just CDR3 DNA is preserved here, 36 bases in frame from base 1. At one collaborating source in Seattle, patients were enrolled during active infection and were followed longitudinally through the course of disease. Each collaborating institution followed its own protocols to collect whole blood in K2EDTA tubes. For TCRbeta analysis, collaborators shipped samples in one of three forms: frozen whole blood, isolated PBMCs, or DNA extracted from either of those sample types. TCRbeta CDR3 regions were amplified from genomic DNA using the immunoSEQ Assay, a bias-controlled multiplex PCR. Per the source publication's procedure: Nucleated cell counts per sample were estimated from amplification of reference gene primers within the assay. To quantify the absolute abundance of each unique TCRbeta CDR3 rearrangement, sequence reads were collapsed and filtered. For each sample, productive Simpson clonality was calculated as the square root of Simpson's diversity index across productive rearrangements. As stored in TCRdb, this immuneACCESS dataset retains in-frame rearrangements with V and J assigned. A fraction of the clones does not appear; measured against another copy, unresolved V genes explain less than half of the discrepancy, and the remainder lacks a known reason. That table gives V, J and clone size, and the DNA gave D and trimming. Recorded for this sample are a few hundred thousand clones; almost 90% of them occurred a single time. In total, the top ten clones hold approximately 2.3% of the sample.

This sequence was found in a woman aged 60-70 years with COVID-19, enrolled during active disease. The sequenced sample was peripheral blood. The chain employs TRBV3-1 (or the pseudogene TRBV3-2) and TRBJ2-5; the D gene identity is not certain. In nucleotides, the sequence is TGTGCCAGCAGCCAAGTCGTTGAGACCCAGTACTTC. Its translation is CASSQVVETQYF.